A single sample is the source of the 28 T cell receptor beta chains below, sequenced in a study of blood T cell repertoires in COVID-19. Assay: immunoSEQ multiplex PCR; the TCRdb copy retains only in-frame clones and omits some. Here the sample spans about 87,000 clones, around nine tenths being singletons. Sequenced sample: peripheral blood. These receptors were obtained from a woman aged 80 or over with acute or convalescent COVID-19.

The chain recombines TRBV5-1 with TRBJ1-1, with D possibly matching TRBD1 (6 bases). This CDR3 is 15 amino acids long. CDR1 is SGHRS, CDR2 YFSETQ, per germline. Trimming shortened V by 5 bases and J by 0 bases, and 14 bases separated the two germline ends. Written as DNA, the CDR3 is TGCGCCAGCAGTATGGGGGGGCTTCTGAACACTGAAGCTTTCTTT. Translated: CASSMGGLLNTEAFF.

V and J are TRBV6-6 and TRBJ2-1; 10 bases are a match to TRBD2. The CDR3 is made up of 16 amino acids. Looked up from germline, CDR1 is MNHNY and CDR2 is SVGAGI (reference sequence). V lost 7 bases and J lost 4; bases outside the gene matches: 10. The CDR3 sequence: CASIKITSGIYNEQFF. DNA of the CDR3: TGTGCCAGCATCAAGATTACTAGCGGGATATACAATGAGCAGTTCTTC.

J is TRBJ1-6 and V is TRBV7-2, with D possibly being TRBD1 (6 bases). Trimming removed 0 bases from V and 0 bases from J, with 12 bases in between. The CDR3 runs 18 residues. The V gene's germline CDR1 is SGHTA and CDR2 FQGNSA. CDR3 DNA sequence: TGTGCCAGCAGCTTAGCGGTCCAGGGGAGCTCCTATAATTCACCCCTCCACTTT. This encodes CASSLAVQGSSYNSPLHF.

The V call is TRBV5-1, the J call TRBJ2-1, with 7 bases identical to TRBD1. The trim removed 0 bases at V and 10 bases at J, leaving 10 bases unmatched. The germline V gene has CDR1 SGHRS and CDR2 YFSETQ. This CDR3 comprises 15 residues. The DNA of the CDR3 is TGCGCCAGCAGCTTGGGTAGGGGGCTTGCCGACGAGCAGTTCTTC. The encoded protein is CASSLGRGLADEQFF.

J is TRBJ1-1 and V is TRBV6-5, with a weak D call TRBD1 (5 bases). The CDR3 covers 14 residues. Deletions cut 6 bases from V and 4 bases from J, with 15 bases between. Germline V gene lookup returns CDR1 MNHEY and CDR2 SVGAGI. The CDR3 region has the DNA TGTGCCAGCAGGTTCCCTGGGGGAGGCACTGAAGCTTTCTTT. It is translated as CASRFPGGGTEAFF.

V gene TRBV19 combines with J gene TRBJ1-2; D perhaps matches TRBD1 (6 bases). Deletions cut 5 bases from V and 1 base from J, with 17 bases between. The CDR3 consists of 16 residues. CDR1 and CDR2 (germline): LNHDA, SQIVND (reference sequence). The CDR3 sequence: CASSRTGKDSNYGYTF. The CDR3 DNA sequence: TGTGCCAGTAGTCGGACCGGAAAGGACAGTAACTATGGCTACACCTTC. Combining the CDR3 with reference TRBV19 and TRBJ1-2 gives the whole variable domain DGGITQSPKYLFRKEGQNVTLSCEQNLNHDAMYWYRQDPGQGLRLIYYSQIVNDFQKGDIAEGYSVSREKKESFPLTVTSAQKNPTAFYLCASSRTGKDSNYGYTFGSGTRLTVV.

The chain employs TRBV11-2 and TRBJ2-7, with 10 bases aligning to TRBD2. With 1 base clipped from V and 1 base from J, the junction kept 10 bases outside the gene matches. CDR1 SGHAT and CDR2 FQNNGV come from the germline V gene. The CDR3 length is 18 residues. CDR3 in DNA: TGTGCCAGCAGCTTAGCCCTAGGGTGGACTAGCGGTTCCTACGAGCAGTACTTC. It is translated as CASSLALGWTSGSYEQYF.

The J gene is TRBJ1-3, the V gene TRBV5-1; weak D call: TRBD1 (5 bases). Trimming pared 2 bases from V and 2 bases from J, leaving 17 bases between. Germline values: CDR1 SGHRS, CDR2 YFSETQ. The CDR3 is 17 residues long. Here the CDR3 DNA reads TGCGCCAGCAGCTTTACCCCCCCAGGGACTCCTGGAAACACCATATATTTT. Translation: CASSFTPPGTPGNTIYF. Using reference TRBV5-1 and TRBJ1-3 for the parts outside the CDR3, the full variable domain is KAGVTQTPRYLIKTRGQQVTLSCSPISGHRSVSWYQQTPGQGLQFLFEYFSETQRNKGNFPGRFSGRQFSNSRSEMNVSTLELGDSALYLCASSFTPPGTPGNTIYFGEGSWLTVV.

The rearrangement links TRBV2 to TRBJ2-7; no clear D. The CDR3 is 12 residues long. Trimming took 6 bases from V and 6 from J, leaving 12 bases between them. Germline assignment: CDR1 SNHLY and CDR2 FYNNEI. The CDR3 is CASRGSQGEQYF. CDR3 nucleotides: TGTGCCAGCAGGGGCTCTCAAGGCGAGCAGTACTTC.

The rearrangement uses TRBV11-3 and TRBJ2-5; 12 nucleotides line up with TRBD2. Germline CDR1 is SGHNT and CDR2 is YENEEA. J lost 5 bases, V lost 5 bases, and 6 bases had no gene match. This CDR3 region has 15 residues. As DNA, the CDR3 is TGTGCCAGCAGCGCTAGCGGGAGGGCGGAGGAGACCCAGTACTTC. Translated, it gives CASSASGRAEETQYF.

This clone was seen more than once but under ten times. CDR3 coding DNA: TGCGCCAGCAGCTTGGATGGGGCTTTCATTGAAAAACTGTTTTTT. Protein sequence: CASSLDGAFIEKLFF. V gene TRBV5-1 combines with J gene TRBJ1-4; weak D call: TRBD1 (5 bases). CDR1 is SGHRS, CDR2 YFSETQ, per germline. Trimming took off 0 bases at V and 7 bases at J, with 13 bases between the two ends. The CDR3 has 15 amino acids.

This chain joins TRBV3-1 (or the pseudogene TRBV3-2) and TRBJ2-2, with a tentative D call TRBD2 (7 bases). The V gene lost 4 bases and the J gene lost 8 bases, with 14 bases spanning the gap. The CDR3 is 14 amino acids. CDR1 is LGHDT, CDR2 YNNKEL, per germline (reference sequence). This CDR3 reads CASSPGGGLGELFF. In DNA form, the CDR3 reads TGTGCCAGCAGCCCTGGGGGGGGCCTTGGGGAGCTGTTTTTT.

Only one count was recorded for this clone. This chain joins TRBV19 and TRBJ2-5; 8 positions agree with TRBD2. V was pared by 0 bases and J by 6 bases, with 12 bases of the junction left unmatched. The germline V gene encodes CDR1 LNHDA and CDR2 SQIVND (reference sequence). The CDR3 runs to 17 residues. In DNA form, the CDR3 reads TGTGCCAGTAGTATAGATTCCCATTCGAGCGGGAGACAGACCCAGTACTTC. This translates into CASSIDSHSSGRQTQYF.

The J gene is TRBJ1-3, the V gene TRBV18, with D perhaps matching TRBD1 (6 bases). Trimming shortened V by 2 bases and J by 1 base, and 9 bases separated the two germline ends. CDR3 size: 15 residues. Germline V gives CDR1 KGHSH, CDR2 LQKENI. The CDR3 DNA is TGTGCCAGCTCACCAACAGGACAGTCTGGAAACACCATATATTTT. Residues: CASSPTGQSGNTIYF. The variable domain in full, with the rest retrieved from reference TRBV18 and TRBJ1-3, is NAGVMQNPRHLVRRRGQEARLRCSPMKGHSHVYWYRQLPEEGLKFMVYLQKENIIDESGMPKERFSAEFPKEGPSILRIQQVVRGDSAAYFCASSPTGQSGNTIYFGEGSWLTVV.

The chain carries TRBV15 and TRBJ2-5, with 7 bases matching TRBD2. This CDR3 is built from 15 residues. V lost 6 bases and J lost 5; bases outside the gene matches: 12. Germline V CDR1 and CDR2: LNHNV, YYDKDF (reference sequence). The CDR3 sequence is CATSRVSGYRETQYF. The CDR3, as DNA: TGTGCCACCAGTCGAGTTAGCGGGTATAGGGAGACCCAGTACTTC.

This chain links TRBV14 with TRBJ2-7, with a weak D call TRBD1 (6 bases). The CDR3 length is 14 residues. Germline CDR1 reads SGHDN; CDR2 reads FVKESK. V was shortened by 1 base and J by 6 bases, with 13 bases between the two germline ends. CDR3 bases: TGTGCCAGCAGCCAAGCAGGGGCCGCGGGCGAGCAGTACTTC. Encoded protein: CASSQAGAAGEQYF.

The chain has TRBV3-1 (or the pseudogene TRBV3-2) and TRBJ1-2, with a possible D match to TRBD1 (6 bases). The germline V gene encodes CDR1 LGHDT and CDR2 YNNKEL (reference sequence). With 0 bases removed from V and 7 bases from J, the gap between germline ends came to 12 bases. The CDR3 totals 14 residues. DNA of the CDR3: TGTGCCAGCAGCCAAGAGGGTCAGGGGTTTGGCTACACCTTC. Its translation: CASSQEGQGFGYTF.

This clone was counted a single time. V usage is TRBV9 and J usage is TRBJ2-1, with TRBD2 matching over 7 bases. Germline CDR1 is SGDLS and CDR2 is YYNGEE. With V trimmed by 3 bases and J by 4 bases, 10 bases remained unmatched. This CDR3 has 16 residues. The CDR3 sequence is CASSALQRGGYNEQFF. CDR3 DNA sequence: TGTGCCAGCAGCGCCCTCCAGCGGGGTGGGTACAATGAGCAGTTCTTC.

This clone was found a few times. The chain couples TRBV29-1 to TRBJ2-5, with 9 bases that match TRBD2. The CDR3 loop spans 14 amino acids. After removal of 7 bases from V and 6 bases from J, the junction contained 12 bases not matched to a gene. Germline loops: CDR1 SQVTM, CDR2 ANQGSEA. The chain's CDR3 is CSARRGGGEQTQYF. As DNA, the CDR3 is TGCAGCGCCAGGCGGGGGGGCGGCGAACAGACCCAGTACTTC.

The genes are TRBV19 and TRBJ2-1; 11 nucleotides align to TRBD2. V shed 5 bases and J 6 bases; nucleotides not matched to a gene: 6. The CDR3 is 15 amino acids. Per the germline V gene, CDR1 is LNHDA and CDR2 is SQIVND (reference sequence). CDR3 residues: CASSLGLADTNEQFF. CDR3 nucleotides: TGTGCCAGTAGTCTGGGACTAGCGGACACCAATGAGCAGTTCTTC.

This clone has just a few counts. V usage is TRBV3-1 (or the pseudogene TRBV3-2) and J usage is TRBJ2-2; 9 bases line up with TRBD2. There are 15 residues in the CDR3. Germline V gene data show CDR1 as LGHDT and CDR2 as YNNKEL (reference sequence). J gave up 6 bases and V 4 bases, and 6 bases lay outside the gene matches. The CDR3 loop reads CASSPWREGPGELFF. CDR3 sequence (DNA): TGTGCCAGCAGCCCTTGGCGGGAGGGACCCGGGGAGCTGTTTTTT.

The rearrangement links TRBV5-1 to TRBJ1-1, with 8 bases matching TRBD1. The CDR3 totals 14 residues. The V and J ends lost 3 bases and 4 bases, in that order; junction bases with no gene match: 5. Per the germline V gene, CDR1 is SGHRS and CDR2 is YFSETQ. The CDR3 spells CASSYNTGGTEAFF. Written as DNA, the CDR3 is TGCGCCAGCAGCTACAATACAGGGGGCACTGAAGCTTTCTTT.

V usage is TRBV4-1 and J usage is TRBJ2-7, with 12 nucleotides matching TRBD2. V shed 4 bases, J shed 3 bases, and the junction held 1 base outside the gene matches. CDR1 is MGHRA and CDR2 is YSYEKL in the germline V gene. This CDR3 region has 14 residues. The CDR3 coding sequence is TGCGCCAGCAGCCGGACTAGCGGGGACTACGAGCAGTACTTC. This sequence encodes CASSRTSGDYEQYF.

V gene TRBV28 combines with J gene TRBJ2-7; no clear D. The CDR3 is 11 residues long. Per germline, CDR1 MDHEN and CDR2 SYDVKM. The V end lost 2 bases, the J end lost 7 bases, and 6 bases lay between the germline ends. The CDR3 region has the DNA TGTGCCAGCAGTTTAGTCGAGGAGCAGTACTTC. It translates to CASSLVEEQYF.

J is TRBJ2-5 and V is TRBV6-5, with D possibly being TRBD1 (5 bases). The germline CDR1 and CDR2 sequences are MNHEY and SVGAGI. CDR3 length equals 14 residues. Trimming stripped 5 bases from V and 2 bases from J, with 12 bases between. CDR3 bases: TGTGCCAGCAGTCCAGTCAAGGGGCAAGAGACCCAGTACTTC. This gives the protein CASSPVKGQETQYF.

V and J are TRBV15 and TRBJ2-1; 7 nucleotides match TRBD2. The trim removed 5 bases at V and 7 bases at J, leaving 8 bases unmatched. In germline, CDR1 is LNHNV, CDR2 YYDKDF (reference sequence). This CDR3 spans 14 amino acids. The CDR3 protein is CATSPAGVVNEQFF. Here the CDR3 DNA reads TGTGCCACCAGCCCGGCGGGGGTGGTGAATGAGCAGTTCTTC.

V is TRBV19 and J is TRBJ1-3; D remains unclear. V lost 7 bases and J 4 bases, leaving 14 bases between the germline ends. Germline V gene data show CDR1 as LNHDA and CDR2 as SQIVND (reference sequence). The CDR3 is made up of 14 amino acids. Written as DNA, the CDR3 is TGTGCCAGTACCCAAACAGTATCCGGAAACACCATATATTTT. Its translation: CASTQTVSGNTIYF.

J is TRBJ1-5 and V is TRBV6-5, with TRBD1 matching over 7 bases. CDR3 size: 15 residues. CDR1 MNHEY and CDR2 SVGAGI come from the germline V gene. The V segment lost 6 bases and the J segment 0 bases; nucleotides outside the gene matches: 5. CDR3 in DNA: TGTGCCAGCAGCGACAACAGGGGTAGCAATCAGCCCCAGCATTTT. Residues: CASSDNRGSNQPQHF.